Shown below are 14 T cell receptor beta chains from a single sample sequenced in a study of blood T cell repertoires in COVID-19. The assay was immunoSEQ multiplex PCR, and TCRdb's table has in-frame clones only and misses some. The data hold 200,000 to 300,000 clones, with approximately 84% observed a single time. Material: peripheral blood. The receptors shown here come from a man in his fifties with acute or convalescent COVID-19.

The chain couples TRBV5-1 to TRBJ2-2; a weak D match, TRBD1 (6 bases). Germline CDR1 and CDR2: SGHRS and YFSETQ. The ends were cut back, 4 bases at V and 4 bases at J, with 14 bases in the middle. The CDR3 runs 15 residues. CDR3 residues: CASSPQGLGTGELFF. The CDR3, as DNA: TGCGCCAGCAGCCCTCAGGGGCTTGGCACCGGGGAGCTGTTTTTT.

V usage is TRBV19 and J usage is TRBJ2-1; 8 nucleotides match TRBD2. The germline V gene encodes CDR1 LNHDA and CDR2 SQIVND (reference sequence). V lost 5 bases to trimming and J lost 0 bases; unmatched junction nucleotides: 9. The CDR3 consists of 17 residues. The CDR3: CASSYAGGRSSYNEQFF. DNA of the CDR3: TGTGCCAGTAGTTACGCGGGAGGTCGGAGCTCCTACAATGAGCAGTTCTTC.

CDR3 residues: CASSPLIGSGYEQYF. The CDR3 coding sequence is TGTGCCAGCAGCCCGTTGATCGGGAGCGGCTACGAGCAGTACTTC. The chain links TRBV5-4 to TRBJ2-7; TRBD2 is a possible D gene (6 bases). V was cut by 4 bases and J by 3 bases, with 17 bases left in between. The CDR3 is made up of 15 amino acids. The germline V gene encodes CDR1 SGHNT and CDR2 YYREEE (reference sequence).

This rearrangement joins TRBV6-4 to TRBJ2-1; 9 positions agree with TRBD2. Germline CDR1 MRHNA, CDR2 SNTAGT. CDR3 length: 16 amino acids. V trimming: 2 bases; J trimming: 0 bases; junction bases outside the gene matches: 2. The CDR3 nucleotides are TGTGCCAGCAGTGACCGAGCGGGAGGCTCCTACAATGAGCAGTTCTTC. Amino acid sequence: CASSDRAGGSYNEQFF.

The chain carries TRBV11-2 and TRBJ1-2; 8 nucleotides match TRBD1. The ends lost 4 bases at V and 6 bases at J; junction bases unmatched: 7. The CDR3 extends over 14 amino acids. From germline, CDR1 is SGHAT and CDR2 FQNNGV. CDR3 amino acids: CASSSTGTGHGYTF. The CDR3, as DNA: TGTGCCAGCAGCTCTACCGGGACAGGTCATGGCTACACCTTC. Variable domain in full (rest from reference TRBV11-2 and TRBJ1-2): EAGVAQSPRYKIIEKRQSVAFWCNPISGHATLYWYQQILGQGPKLLIQFQNNGVVDDSQLPKDRFSAERLKGVDSTLKIQPAKLEDSAVYLCASSSTGTGHGYTFGSGTRLTVV.

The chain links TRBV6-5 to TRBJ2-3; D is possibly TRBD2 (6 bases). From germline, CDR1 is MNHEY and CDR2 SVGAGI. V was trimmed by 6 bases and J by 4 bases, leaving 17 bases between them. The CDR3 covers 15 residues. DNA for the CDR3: TGTGCCAGCAGGAAGGGGTGGGGAGGATCAGATACGCAGTATTTT. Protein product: CASRKGWGGSDTQYF.

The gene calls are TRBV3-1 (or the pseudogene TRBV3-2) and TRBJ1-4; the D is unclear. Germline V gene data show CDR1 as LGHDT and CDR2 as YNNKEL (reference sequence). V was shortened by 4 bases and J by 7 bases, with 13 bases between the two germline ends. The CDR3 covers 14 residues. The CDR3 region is CASSPRWGGEKLFF. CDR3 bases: TGTGCCAGCAGCCCACGGTGGGGAGGTGAAAAACTGTTTTTT.

CDR3 residues: CASSLAAGREEQFF. The CDR3 DNA follows: TGTGCCAGCAGCTTGGCGGCAGGGCGGGAAGAGCAGTTCTTC. This chain uses TRBV5-4 with TRBJ2-1, with D perhaps matching TRBD2 (6 bases). CDR3 length: 14 residues. Trimming removed 0 bases at V and 10 bases at J, with 14 bases between. Germline lookup yields CDR1 SGHNT and CDR2 YYREEE (reference sequence).

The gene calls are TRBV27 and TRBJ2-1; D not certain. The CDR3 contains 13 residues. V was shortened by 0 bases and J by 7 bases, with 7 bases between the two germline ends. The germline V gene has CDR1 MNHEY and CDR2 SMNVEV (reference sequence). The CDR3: CASSLSYRNEQFF. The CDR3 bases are TGTGCCAGCAGTTTATCGTATAGAAATGAGCAGTTCTTC.

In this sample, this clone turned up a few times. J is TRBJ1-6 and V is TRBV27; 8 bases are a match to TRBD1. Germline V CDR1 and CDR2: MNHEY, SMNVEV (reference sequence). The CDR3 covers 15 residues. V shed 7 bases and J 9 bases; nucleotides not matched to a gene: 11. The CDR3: CASTPVDRAISPLHF. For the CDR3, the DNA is TGTGCCAGCACCCCCGTGGACAGGGCGATTTCACCCCTCCACTTT.

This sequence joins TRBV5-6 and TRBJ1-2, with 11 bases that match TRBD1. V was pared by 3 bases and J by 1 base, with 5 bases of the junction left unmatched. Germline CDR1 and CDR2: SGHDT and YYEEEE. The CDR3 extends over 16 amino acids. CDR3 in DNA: TGTGCCAGCAGCTACGGACAGGGGGCTCTTAACTATGGCTACACCTTC. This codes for CASSYGQGALNYGYTF.

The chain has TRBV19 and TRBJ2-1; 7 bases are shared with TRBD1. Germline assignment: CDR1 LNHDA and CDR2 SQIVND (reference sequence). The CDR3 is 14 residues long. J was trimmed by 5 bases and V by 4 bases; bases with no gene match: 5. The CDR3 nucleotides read TGTGCCAGTAGTAGGGGGACAGCAAACAATGAGCAGTTCTTC. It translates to CASSRGTANNEQFF.

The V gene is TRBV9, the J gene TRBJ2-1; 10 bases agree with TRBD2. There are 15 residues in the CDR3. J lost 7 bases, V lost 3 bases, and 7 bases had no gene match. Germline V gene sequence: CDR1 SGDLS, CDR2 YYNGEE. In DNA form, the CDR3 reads TGTGCCAGCAGCGGAAGCGGGGGGGCTATAAATGAGCAGTTCTTC. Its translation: CASSGSGGAINEQFF.

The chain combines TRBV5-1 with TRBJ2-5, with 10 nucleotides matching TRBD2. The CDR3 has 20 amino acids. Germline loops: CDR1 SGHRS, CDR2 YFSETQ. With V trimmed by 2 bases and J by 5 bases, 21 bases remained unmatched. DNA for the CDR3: TGCGCCAGCAGCTTCACCGGGACGGCCGATCTAGCGGGAGAGAGGGAGACCCAGTACTTC. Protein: CASSFTGTADLAGERETQYF.